The 16 T cell receptor beta chains listed next were all sequenced from one sample in a study of lymphopenia after photon versus proton radiotherapy. TCRdb's table, derived via immunoSEQ multiplex PCR, lists solely in-frame clones and lacks some. The repertoire includes 150,000 to 200,000 clones, about 88% of them detected once, and 4% to 5% sits in the top ten. Sample: peripheral blood, taken from a patient treated with photon-based radiotherapy. These receptors were collected from a man between 45 and 60 years old with gastric cancer.

The V call is TRBV4-1, the J call TRBJ1-1; D perhaps matches TRBD1 (5 bases). Germline V gene sequence: CDR1 MGHRA, CDR2 YSYEKL. V lost 4 bases and J lost 7, with 7 bases in between. This CDR3 is 11 amino acids long. The CDR3 sequence: CASSRDHEAFF. Here the CDR3 DNA reads TGCGCCAGCAGCCGGGACCATGAAGCTTTCTTT.

The V gene is TRBV7-8, the J gene TRBJ2-5; the D call may be TRBD1 or TRBD2 (6 bases each). The germline CDR1 and CDR2 sequences are SGHVS and FQNEAQ. The CDR3 loop spans 17 amino acids. V was shortened by 0 bases and J by 7 bases, with 21 bases between the two germline ends. CDR3 in amino acids: CASSLARGVFEIWTQYF. In DNA, the CDR3 is TGTGCCAGCAGCTTAGCGAGGGGGGTGTTTGAGATTTGGACCCAGTACTTC.

The genes are TRBV18 and TRBJ2-6; D may be TRBD2 (6 bases). Germline CDR1 reads KGHSH; CDR2 reads LQKENI. CDR3 length equals 17 residues. Deletions cut 0 bases from V and 4 bases from J, with 13 bases between. The CDR3 sequence: CASSPPTGVSGANVLTF. The CDR3 DNA reads TGTGCCAGCTCACCACCAACGGGAGTATCCGGGGCCAACGTCCTGACTTTC.

The chain couples TRBV4-3 to TRBJ2-7; possible D gene TRBD1, 6 bases. Germline CDR1 reads LGHNA; CDR2 reads YSLEER. The CDR3 spans 14 residues. V shed 1 base and J shed 1 base, with 8 bases lying between them. DNA for the CDR3: TGCGCCAGCAGCCAAGTTACAGGGTCCTACGAGCAGTACTTC. It encodes CASSQVTGSYEQYF.

The sample holds a few counts of this clone. The chain joins TRBV5-1 to TRBJ1-2; D ambiguous. The CDR3 has 13 residues. The germline V gene encodes CDR1 SGHRS and CDR2 YFSETQ. The ends were cut back, 0 bases at V and 2 bases at J, with 5 bases in the middle. CDR3 sequence reads: CASSLAINYGYTF. CDR3 coding DNA: TGCGCCAGCAGCTTGGCGATCAACTATGGCTACACCTTC.

This clone has just one count. The chain combines TRBV7-8 with TRBJ2-1, with D maybe TRBD2 (6 bases). In germline, CDR1 is SGHVS, CDR2 FQNEAQ. Trimming left V 1 base short and J 7 bases short, with 14 bases between. The CDR3 runs 15 residues. The CDR3 nucleotides read TGTGCCAGCAGCTTAGAGGAGGGGTTTAGTAATGAGCAGTTCTTC. Translating gives CASSLEEGFSNEQFF.

This clone appeared a few times. This CDR3 reads CASSADRGKFGEQYF. In nucleotides, the CDR3 is TGTGCCAGCAGCGCCGACAGGGGAAAGTTTGGGGAGCAGTACTTC. The chain employs TRBV9 and TRBJ2-7; TRBD1 matches at 8 bases. Per the germline V gene, CDR1 is SGDLS and CDR2 is YYNGEE. V dropped 3 bases and J dropped 7; count of bases not matched to a gene: 12. The CDR3 runs to 15 residues. The entire variable domain, with the rest obtained from reference TRBV9 and TRBJ2-7, is as follows: DSGVTQTPKHLITATGQRVTLRCSPRSGDLSVYWYQQSLDQGLQFLIQYYNGEERAKGNILERFSAQQFPDLHSELNLSSLELGDSALYFCASSADRGKFGEQYFGPGTRLTVT.

The gene calls are TRBV6-1 and TRBJ2-7; 8 bases line up with TRBD2. V gave up 1 base and J gave up 5 bases; unmatched junction bases: 13. This CDR3 is built from 17 residues. Germline V CDR1 and CDR2: MNHNS, SASEGT. This CDR3 is CASSEGMRSGSIHEQYF. In nucleotides, the CDR3 is TGTGCCAGCAGTGAAGGGATGAGGAGCGGGAGTATCCACGAGCAGTACTTC.

The V call is TRBV6-5, the J call TRBJ1-5; D is ambiguous. Germline-derived CDR1 and CDR2 are MNHEY and SVGAGI. Trimming pared 5 bases from V and 2 bases from J, leaving 13 bases between. This CDR3 spans 15 amino acids. The CDR3, as DNA: TGTGCCAGCAGTAAGACGGGAATTCGCAATCAGCCCCAGCATTTT. Amino acids: CASSKTGIRNQPQHF.

This clone has ten or more counts. The V gene is TRBV7-9, the J gene TRBJ2-2, with D possibly matching TRBD2 (5 bases). Trimming removed 7 bases at V and 6 bases at J, with 9 bases between. The CDR3 extends over 12 amino acids. Germline V gene sequence: CDR1 SEHNR, CDR2 FQNEAQ (reference sequence). CDR3 in amino acids: CASIEGAGELFF. The CDR3 DNA reads TGTGCCAGCATTGAGGGAGCCGGGGAGCTGTTTTTT.

The chain uses TRBV5-4 and TRBJ2-7; D possibly corresponds to TRBD1 (5 bases). V lost 4 bases and J lost 9, with 14 bases in between. CDR1 SGHNT and CDR2 YYREEE come from the germline V gene (reference sequence). This CDR3 region has 12 residues. This chain's CDR3 is CASSTDTLRQYF. The DNA for the CDR3 is TGTGCCAGCAGCACGGACACGCTGAGGCAGTACTTC.

V is TRBV5-4 and J is TRBJ2-7; D possibly corresponds to TRBD2 (5 bases). Germline CDR1 SGHNT, CDR2 YYREEE (reference sequence). CDR3 length equals 13 residues. V gave up 4 bases and J gave up 0 bases, with 8 bases separating them. The CDR3 loop is CASSAGISYEQYF. The CDR3 nucleotides are TGTGCCAGCAGCGCCGGGATCTCCTACGAGCAGTACTTC.

The V and J genes are TRBV25-1 and TRBJ1-2, with D tentatively TRBD1 (5 bases). CDR1 and CDR2 (germline): MGHDK, SYGVNS. The CDR3 covers 12 residues. V was cut by 4 bases and J by 6 bases, with 9 bases left in between. DNA for the CDR3: TGTGCCAGCAGTGCCGGGGGTAATGGCTACACCTTC. The encoded protein is CASSAGGNGYTF.

The V call is TRBV14, the J call TRBJ2-7; D unresolved. CDR3 length equals 14 residues. The germline gives CDR1 SGHDN, CDR2 FVKESK. Trimming removed 0 bases from V and 0 bases from J, with 6 bases in between. The DNA for the CDR3 is TGTGCCAGCAGCCAAGAAAGCAGCTCCTACGAGCAGTACTTC. This gives the protein CASSQESSSYEQYF.

V is TRBV4-2 and J is TRBJ2-7, with 11 bases identical to TRBD1. V shed 0 bases and J 1 base; nucleotides not matched to a gene: 5. Per the germline V gene, CDR1 is LGHNA and CDR2 is YNFKEQ. The CDR3 runs 17 residues. The CDR3 is CASSQETGTGGSYEQYF. The CDR3 coding sequence is TGTGCCAGCAGCCAAGAGACCGGGACAGGGGGGTCCTACGAGCAGTACTTC.

This rearrangement joins TRBV28 to TRBJ2-1; D perhaps matches TRBD2 (6 bases). V was pared by 7 bases and J by 13 bases, with 26 bases between. Per the germline V gene, CDR1 is MDHEN and CDR2 is SYDVKM. The CDR3 is 15 residues long. The CDR3 sequence is CASNPRGTGFPGQFF. DNA of the CDR3: TGTGCCAGCAACCCCCGGGGGACTGGGTTTCCAGGTCAGTTCTTC.